The clone carrying this TCR beta chain was detected once. Clones were sequenced by immunoSEQ multiplex PCR, and TCRdb holds only the in-frame ones, with some missing. Of under 85,000 clones in the sample, approximately 83% were seen once. This sample is drawn from a study of blood T cell repertoires in COVID-19. Input material: peripheral blood. This TCR was sampled from a man aged 25 to 40 with COVID-19, enrolled during active disease.

CDR3 residues: CASPDQQGGEQFF. The CDR3 bases are TGTGCCAGCCCAGACCAACAGGGGGGGGAGCAGTTCTTC. The chain is built from TRBV18 and TRBJ2-1, with a possible D match to TRBD1 (8 bases). Deletions cut 8 bases from V and 10 bases from J, with 18 bases between. The germline V gene encodes CDR1 KGHSH and CDR2 LQKENI. The CDR3 is 13 residues long.